This T cell receptor (beta chain) was obtained from a study of blood T cells in healthy people across ages. Notes on this clonotype: Since the CDR3 does not end with the conserved phenylalanine or tryptophan, this likely comes from a read error.

Sample-barcoded 5' priming and a J-beta primer mix drove a second PCR of about 6 to 12 cycles. TCRdb redid the calling of the 5' RACE reads with MiXCR, one entry per CDR3 protein. The sample consists of some 690,000 distinct CDR3 sequences, about 20% of them appearing once. The V end lost 3 bases, the J end lost 5 bases, and 12 bases lay between the germline ends. The CDR3 covers 14 residues. From germline, CDR1 is SGHAT and CDR2 FQNNGV. Sample: blood. This TCR came from a man in his 70s in good health. V gene TRBV11-2 combines with J gene TRBJ2-3, with D unclear. CDR3 coding DNA: TGTGCCAGCAGCTTCCGACCTCTAGGAGATACGCAGTATTTA. Translation: CASSFRPLGDTQYL.